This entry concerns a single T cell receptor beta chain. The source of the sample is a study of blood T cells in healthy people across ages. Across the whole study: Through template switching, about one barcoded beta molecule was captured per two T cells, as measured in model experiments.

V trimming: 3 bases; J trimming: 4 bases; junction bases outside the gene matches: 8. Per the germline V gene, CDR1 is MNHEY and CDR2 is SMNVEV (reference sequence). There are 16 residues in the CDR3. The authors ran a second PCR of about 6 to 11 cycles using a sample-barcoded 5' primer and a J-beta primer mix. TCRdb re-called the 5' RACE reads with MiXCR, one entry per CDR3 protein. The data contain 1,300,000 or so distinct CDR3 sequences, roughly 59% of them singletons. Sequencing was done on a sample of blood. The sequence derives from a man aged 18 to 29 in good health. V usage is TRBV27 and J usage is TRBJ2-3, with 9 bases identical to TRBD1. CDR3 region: CASSFGTGRMADTQYF. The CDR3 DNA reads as TGTGCCAGCAGTTTTGGGACAGGGAGGATGGCAGATACGCAGTATTTT.